This entry describes one T cell receptor (beta chain). Its antigen is currently unknown. This record belongs to a study of T cell repertoires in cytomegalovirus infection. A single record per CDR3 protein comes from TCRdb applying MiXCR to the reads. The sample comprises roughly 920,000 distinct CDR3 sequences, about a third of which are singletons, and 13% rests with the top ten. The receptor was isolated from a human donor in good health (CMV status not recorded). Some clones in this sample may be carry-over from other donors' samples. The material was cultured CD8+ T cells from PBMCs, obtained from culture after CMV antigen stimulation.

CDR3 region: CASSVTGAMDGYTF. CDR3 DNA: TGTGCCAGCAGCGTTACAGGCGCCATGGATGGCTACACCTTC. The rearrangement links TRBV12-3 or TRBV12-4 to TRBJ1-2; weak D call: TRBD1 (5 bases). CDR3 length: 14 residues. The V end lost 6 bases, the J end lost 6 bases, and 17 bases lay between the germline ends.